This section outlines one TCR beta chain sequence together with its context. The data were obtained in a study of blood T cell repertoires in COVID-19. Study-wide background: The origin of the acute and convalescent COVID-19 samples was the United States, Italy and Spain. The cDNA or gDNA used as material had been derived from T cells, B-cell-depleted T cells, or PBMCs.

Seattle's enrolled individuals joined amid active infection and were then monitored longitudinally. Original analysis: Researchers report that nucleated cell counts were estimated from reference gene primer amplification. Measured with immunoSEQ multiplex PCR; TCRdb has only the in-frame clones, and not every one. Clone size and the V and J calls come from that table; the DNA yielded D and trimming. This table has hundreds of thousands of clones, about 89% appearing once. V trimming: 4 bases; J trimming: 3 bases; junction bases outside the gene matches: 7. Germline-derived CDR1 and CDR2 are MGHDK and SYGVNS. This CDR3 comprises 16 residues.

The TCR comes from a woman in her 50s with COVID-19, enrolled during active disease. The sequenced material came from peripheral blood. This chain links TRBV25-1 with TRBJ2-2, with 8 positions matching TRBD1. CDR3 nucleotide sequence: TGTGCCAGCAGTGTCTCGACAGGGGACTACACCGGGGAGCTGTTTTTT. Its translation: CASSVSTGDYTGELFF.